This T cell receptor (beta chain) comes out of a study of blood T cell repertoires in COVID-19. On the study more broadly: T cells, B-cell-depleted T cells, or PBMCs supplied cDNA or gDNA.

The J segment lost 4 bases and the V segment lost 5 bases, leaving 7 bases of the junction unmatched. Germline loops: CDR1 LNHDA, CDR2 SQIVND (reference sequence). This CDR3 has 15 amino acids. Seattle researchers signed up patients amid active infection and tracked them longitudinally. Generated by immunoSEQ multiplex PCR, the TCRdb table keeps only in-frame clones and is missing some. This table has approximately 500,000 clones, about 88% appearing once. This TCR derives from a woman aged 45-65 years with COVID-19, enrolled during active disease. Sequencing input: peripheral blood. The J gene is TRBJ2-3, the V gene TRBV19; 9 bases agree with TRBD2. CDR3 DNA: TGTGCCAGTAGTCCGAGGGCGGGGGGGGCAGATACGCAGTATTTT. Translated: CASSPRAGGADTQYF. Full variable domain (remainder filled in from reference TRBV19 and TRBJ2-3): DGGITQSPKYLFRKEGQNVTLSCEQNLNHDAMYWYRQDPGQGLRLIYYSQIVNDFQKGDIAEGYSVSREKKESFPLTVTSAQKNPTAFYLCASSPRAGGADTQYFGPGTRLTVL.